This TCR beta chain came from a study of cytomegalovirus exposure and HLA in healthy donors. On this clone itself: Antigen unknown.

Study results and limitations: A later examination showed that TCR association rates differed by HLA locus, with DRB1 most and HLA-C fewest. It was taken for granted in presence/absence analyses that sequencing depth across donors was roughly uniform.

The germline V gene encodes CDR1 SGHRS and CDR2 YFSETQ. CDR3 length equals 15 residues. The V end lost 4 bases, the J end lost 14 bases, and 22 bases lay between the germline ends. The PCR was carried out with 60 Vbeta primers and 13 Jbeta primers. Measured with immunoSEQ multiplex PCR; TCRdb has only the in-frame clones, and not every one. The profile covers about 200,000 clones, with 70% to 80% appearing a single time and roughly 1.5% taken by the ten largest. Material for sequencing was PBMCs. The receptor comes from a woman between 45 and 65 years old in good health and CMV-seronegative. V is TRBV5-1 and J is TRBJ1-6; TRBD1 might be the D (6 bases). CDR3 nucleotides: TGCGCCAGCAGCCTCGGACAGAGTATAATTCAGACCCTCCACTTT. Protein: CASSLGQSIIQTLHF.